The 18 T cell receptor beta chains below come from one sample, sequenced in a study of T cell repertoires in cytomegalovirus infection. Using its own MiXCR run on the reads, TCRdb lists one record per CDR3 protein. This table has some 560,000 distinct CDR3 sequences, roughly 43% appearing once. Antigen specificity for these receptors is unknown. The sequenced sample was cultured PBMCs, obtained from culture after CMV antigen stimulation. These receptors originate from a human donor in good health (CMV status not recorded). Some clones in this sample may be carry-over from other donors' samples.

The chain combines TRBV2 with TRBJ2-1, with D tentatively TRBD2 (5 bases). Germline assignment: CDR1 SNHLY and CDR2 FYNNEI. The CDR3 loop spans 16 amino acids. Deletions cut 1 base from V and 7 bases from J, with 17 bases between. The CDR3 loop is CASSEGPPETGNEQFF. As DNA, the CDR3 is TGTGCCAGCAGTGAAGGTCCCCCGGAGACGGGGAATGAGCAGTTCTTC.

This clonotype was found a few times. The gene calls are TRBV12-3 or TRBV12-4 and TRBJ1-4, with 8 bases that match TRBD1. There are 16 residues in the CDR3. J lost 6 bases, V lost 2 bases, and 8 bases had no gene match. As DNA, the CDR3 is TGTGCCAGCAGTTTAACCCAGGGGGCCGGAGATGAAAAACTGTTTTTT. This encodes CASSLTQGAGDEKLFF.

The chain couples TRBV27 to TRBJ1-2; TRBD1 might be the D (5 bases). CDR3 length: 13 amino acids. V dropped 0 bases and J dropped 8 bases, with 10 bases sitting between them. Germline lookup yields CDR1 MNHEY and CDR2 SMNVEV (reference sequence). The CDR3 is CASSLSSWDGYTF. The CDR3 bases are TGTGCCAGCAGTTTATCTTCCTGGGACGGCTACACCTTC.

Worth noting for this clonotype: Because the CDR3 is missing its conserved closing phenylalanine or tryptophan, this is likely a read error. This rearrangement joins TRBV11-3 to TRBJ2-5, with 7 bases that match TRBD1. Germline V lookup: CDR1 SGHNT, CDR2 YENEEA. With V trimmed by 3 bases and J by 5 bases, 3 bases remained unmatched. The CDR3 sequence is 13 residues long. The CDR3 DNA is TGTGCCAGCAGCTTGACAGGGTCGGAGACCCAGTACTCC. It codes for CASSLTGSETQYS.

This clonotype was seen only a few times. Here the CDR3 reads CASSLAIIGTGNSRNQETQYF. CDR3 coding DNA: TGTGCCAGCAGCTTAGCGATTATTGGGACAGGAAATTCTAGGAACCAAGAGACCCAGTACTTC. The chain carries TRBV7-2 and TRBJ2-5; TRBD1 matches 8 bases. V was clipped by 0 bases and J by 0 bases; unmatched bases: 18. The CDR3 sequence is 21 residues long. CDR1 SGHTA and CDR2 FQGNSA come from the germline V gene.

V is TRBV30 and J is TRBJ2-1, with TRBD2 matching over 7 bases. V lost 3 bases to trimming and J lost 2 bases; unmatched junction nucleotides: 10. The germline V gene has CDR1 GTSNPN and CDR2 SVGIG (reference sequence). The length of the CDR3 is 16 residues. Here the CDR3 DNA reads TGTGCCTGGAGCCCCCAAAGCGGGAACCCCTACAATGAGCAGTTCTTC. It encodes CAWSPQSGNPYNEQFF.

This chain uses TRBV15 with TRBJ1-4; TRBD1 might be the D (5 bases). There are 19 residues in the CDR3. Trimming cost V 0 bases and J 0 bases, with 17 bases left between them. CDR1 and CDR2 from the germline V gene are LNHNV and YYDKDF (reference sequence). CDR3 DNA: TGTGCCACCAGCAGAGATAGAATTTTGGGGCAGGCAACTAATGAAAAACTGTTTTTT. This gives the protein CATSRDRILGQATNEKLFF.

This rearrangement joins TRBV18 to TRBJ2-3; 8 nucleotides align to TRBD2. Trimming took 3 bases from V and 11 from J; bases not matched to a gene: 4. Germline values: CDR1 KGHSH, CDR2 LQKENI. The CDR3 covers 12 residues. The CDR3 DNA reads TGTGCCAGCTCACCGGGACTAGAGGGGCAGTATTTT. This codes for CASSPGLEGQYF.

The chain couples TRBV6-6 to TRBJ2-1; TRBD2 might be the D (6 bases). Trimming removed 8 bases at V and 8 bases at J, with 16 bases between. CDR3 length: 13 amino acids. Per the germline V gene, CDR1 is MNHNY and CDR2 is SVGAGI (reference sequence). DNA for the CDR3: TGTGCCAGCCTCGGGGGAGGTATCGATGAGCAGTTCTTC. Its translation is CASLGGGIDEQFF.

This clonotype was observed a few times. The V call is TRBV4-1, the J call TRBJ1-2, with D tentatively TRBD1 (5 bases). The CDR3 has 17 residues. Trimming cost V 2 bases and J 2 bases, with 18 bases left between them. Per the germline V gene, CDR1 is MGHRA and CDR2 is YSYEKL. CDR3 coding DNA: TGCGCCAGCAGCCAATTAATACTGACGAAGGGGAACTATGGCTACACCTTC. Its translation: CASSQLILTKGNYGYTF.

The gene calls are TRBV7-2 and TRBJ1-1, with 9 nucleotides matching TRBD1. V shed 2 bases and J 11 bases; nucleotides not matched to a gene: 18. This CDR3 has 17 amino acids. Germline values: CDR1 SGHTA, CDR2 FQGNSA. Written as DNA, the CDR3 is TGTGCCAGCAGCTTATCGTCCGGGACAGGGCTTAAACGGGGGGCTTTCTTT. Its translation is CASSLSSGTGLKRGAFF.

The table lists this clonotype with a few counts. The rearrangement uses TRBV7-2 and TRBJ1-1; D is undetermined. The V end was cut by 4 bases, the J end by 2 bases, with 14 bases between. CDR1 is SGHTA, CDR2 FQGNSA, per germline. This CDR3 spans 15 amino acids. CDR3 sequence reads: CASSSRVGHNTEAFF. The CDR3, as DNA: TGTGCCAGCAGCTCCAGAGTAGGGCACAACACTGAAGCTTTCTTT.

V and J are TRBV7-2 and TRBJ1-1; D not certain. The V gene's germline CDR1 is SGHTA and CDR2 FQGNSA. The V gene lost 0 bases and the J gene lost 1 base, with 12 bases spanning the gap. The CDR3 totals 16 residues. This chain's CDR3 is CASSLALGRTNTEAFF. DNA of the CDR3: TGTGCCAGCAGCTTAGCTCTCGGGCGAACGAACACTGAAGCTTTCTTT. The whole variable domain, remainder taken from reference TRBV7-2 and TRBJ1-1, is GAGVSQSPSNKVTEKGKDVELRCDPISGHTALYWYRQSLGQGLEFLIYFQGNSAPDKSGLPSDRFSAERTGGSVSTLTIQRTQQEDSAVYLCASSLALGRTNTEAFFGQGTRLTVV.

In DNA form, the CDR3 reads TGTGCCAGCAAGGGTCCCGGGGAGCTGTTTTTT. Translated: CASKGPGELFF. This chain joins TRBV7-9 and TRBJ2-2; no definite D call. V was cut by 7 bases and J by 6 bases, with 6 bases left in between. Germline V CDR1 and CDR2: SEHNR, FQNEAQ (reference sequence). This CDR3 is 11 amino acids long.

This clonotype was detected many times. The V and J genes are TRBV7-2 and TRBJ2-5, with TRBD2 identical over 8 bases. The V gene end was trimmed by 4 bases and the J gene end by 5 bases; junction bases not matched to a gene: 6. CDR1 is SGHTA, CDR2 FQGNSA, per germline. This CDR3 is 14 amino acids long. Written as DNA, the CDR3 is TGTGCCAGCAGCTCCTACACGGGGGGGGAGACCCAGTACTTC. Its translation: CASSSYTGGETQYF.

The chain links TRBV6-1 to TRBJ1-1; D gene unclear. The CDR3 is 15 amino acids. V was cut by 2 bases and J by 4 bases, with 14 bases left in between. Germline V gene sequence: CDR1 MNHNS, CDR2 SASEGT. CDR3 nucleotide sequence: TGTGCCAGCAGTGAACGGGTTTGGGCTTTCACTGAAGCTTTCTTT. Protein: CASSERVWAFTEAFF.

This clonotype was picked up a small number of times. V usage is TRBV5-4 and J usage is TRBJ1-1; unclear D gene. CDR1 SGHNT and CDR2 YYREEE come from the germline V gene (reference sequence). This CDR3 is built from 12 residues. Trimming removed 4 bases from V and 1 base from J, with 5 bases in between. The CDR3 DNA follows: TGTGCCAGCAGCCAGAAGAACACTGAAGCTTTCTTT. Its translation is CASSQKNTEAFF.

The chain couples TRBV12-3 or TRBV12-4 to TRBJ2-7; D tentatively reads TRBD1 or TRBD2 (5 bases each). The V and J ends lost 9 bases and 5 bases respectively, with 11 bases between them. This CDR3 contains 11 residues. Here the CDR3 reads CARRGVHEQYF. DNA for the CDR3: TGTGCCAGGAGGGGTGTCCACGAGCAGTACTTC.